A single sample is the source of the 9 T cell receptor beta chains below, sequenced in a study of blood T cell repertoires in COVID-19. Only in-frame clones appear in the TCRdb table, and some are missing; sequencing was by immunoSEQ multiplex PCR. The sample records some 100,000 clones, roughly nine tenths being singletons. Sequenced input: peripheral blood. These receptors all stem from a man aged 50 to 60 with acute or convalescent COVID-19.

CDR3 nucleotides: TGCGCCAGCAGCCAAGACCAGTACCAGGGGGCCTCTCCCCCGGGCGACATTCAGTACTTC. Translating gives CASSQDQYQGASPPGDIQYF. V and J are TRBV4-3 and TRBJ2-4; 8 nucleotides agree with TRBD1. The CDR3 runs to 20 residues. V shed 0 bases, J shed 8 bases, and the junction held 21 bases outside the gene matches. CDR1 and CDR2 from the germline V gene are LGHNA and YSLEER.

The chain has TRBV4-1 and TRBJ1-2; perhaps TRBD1 as D (6 bases). V dropped 1 base and J dropped 7 bases, with 13 bases sitting between them. This CDR3 is built from 14 residues. Per the germline V gene, CDR1 is MGHRA and CDR2 is YSYEKL. The CDR3 reads CASSQGQEVGGYTF. The CDR3 region has the DNA TGCGCCAGCAGCCAAGGACAGGAGGTGGGTGGCTACACCTTC.

The table lists this clone with a few counts. The rearrangement joins TRBV5-1 to TRBJ1-2, with 9 nucleotides matching TRBD1. Trimming cost V 4 bases and J 4 bases; bases outside gene matches: 8. The CDR3 is 15 residues long. Germline V gives CDR1 SGHRS, CDR2 YFSETQ. The CDR3: CASSPTGGEGYGYTF. The CDR3, as DNA: TGCGCCAGCAGCCCTACAGGGGGCGAGGGCTATGGCTACACCTTC. The whole variable domain, remainder taken from reference TRBV5-1 and TRBJ1-2, is KAGVTQTPRYLIKTRGQQVTLSCSPISGHRSVSWYQQTPGQGLQFLFEYFSETQRNKGNFPGRFSGRQFSNSRSEMNVSTLELGDSALYLCASSPTGGEGYGYTFGSGTRLTVV.

This chain joins TRBV27 and TRBJ1-2; 11 bases fit TRBD1. V was clipped by 5 bases and J by 2 bases; unmatched bases: 1. Germline CDR1 reads MNHEY; CDR2 reads SMNVEV (reference sequence). The CDR3 covers 14 residues. CDR3 bases: TGTGCCAGCAGTCGGGACAGGGGGAACTATGGCTACACCTTC. Its protein is CASSRDRGNYGYTF.

The rearrangement joins TRBV7-7 to TRBJ2-1, with D possibly TRBD1 on 5 matching bases. CDR3 size: 16 residues. V was trimmed by 5 bases and J by 5 bases, leaving 19 bases between them. Germline V gene lookup returns CDR1 SSHAT and CDR2 FNYEAQ (reference sequence). The CDR3 sequence is CASSPDRHSGDNEQFF. The CDR3 DNA follows: TGTGCCAGCAGCCCTGACAGACACTCTGGGGACAATGAGCAGTTCTTC. Based on the CDR3 plus reference TRBV7-7 and TRBJ2-1, the full variable domain is GAGVSQSPRYKVTKRGQDVTLRCDPISSHATLYWYQQALGQGPEFLTYFNYEAQPDKSGLPSDRFSAERPEGSISTLTIQRTEQRDSAMYRCASSPDRHSGDNEQFFGPGTRLTVL.

This sequence joins TRBV5-6 and TRBJ1-5; D is perhaps TRBD1 (5 bases). Germline-derived CDR1 and CDR2 are SGHDT and YYEEEE. The CDR3 runs to 14 residues. Trimming removed 0 bases at V and 3 bases at J, with 7 bases between. CDR3 sequence reads: CASSLGQYNQPQHF. CDR3 sequence (DNA): TGTGCCAGCAGCTTGGGACAGTACAATCAGCCCCAGCATTTT.

The chain links TRBV19 to TRBJ2-7, with a weak D call TRBD2 (5 bases). CDR1 is LNHDA, CDR2 SQIVND, per germline (reference sequence). This CDR3 spans 12 amino acids. Trimming pared 6 bases from V and 2 bases from J, leaving 8 bases between. In DNA form, the CDR3 reads TGTGCCAGTAGCGGGGAGCCCTACGAGCAGTACTTC. Protein sequence: CASSGEPYEQYF.

This clone was counted a single time. The chain has TRBV6-5 and TRBJ1-2; D uncertain. The germline V gene has CDR1 MNHEY and CDR2 SVGAGI. The CDR3 is made up of 13 amino acids. V was trimmed by 5 bases and J by 8 bases, leaving 15 bases between them. The CDR3 DNA is TGTGCCAGCAGTCCCCCGCAGTCCTCAGGCTACACCTTC. Its translation is CASSPPQSSGYTF.

The J gene is TRBJ1-5, the V gene TRBV19; the D is unclear. The CDR3 contains 14 residues. CDR1 and CDR2 (germline): LNHDA, SQIVND (reference sequence). Trimming left V 2 bases short and J 6 bases short, with 11 bases between. CDR3 DNA: TGTGCCAGTAGTATATCGGGGTCGGTTCAGCCCCAGCATTTT. It translates to CASSISGSVQPQHF.